A single T cell receptor (beta chain) is shown here with its context. Antigen unknown. TCRdb's table, derived via immunoSEQ multiplex PCR, lists solely in-frame clones and lacks some. This table has more than 85,000 clones, about 91% appearing once. This sample was taken from a study of identifying expanded T cells in peripheral blood. General study results and limits: Roughly two-week clone count variance significantly increased as total template count grew. Differentially abundant clones: approximately 1.3 between replicates, about 15 at two to three weeks, less than 20 at four.

The CDR3 has 13 residues. The ends were cut back, 4 bases at V and 11 bases at J, with 17 bases in the middle. Germline loops: CDR1 SNHLY, CDR2 FYNNEI. Collection occurred without any documented infections or immune events in donors. This chain uses TRBV2 with TRBJ1-1; D ambiguous. Sequences were obtained from blood. The source of this sequence is a person between 18 and 69 years old in good health. The chain's CDR3 is CASSVPTKLRAFF. CDR3 coding DNA: TGTGCCAGCAGTGTCCCCACTAAACTCCGGGCTTTCTTT.